This paragraph reports one T cell receptor (beta chain). The antigen is not known. The J segment lost 1 base and the V segment lost 2 bases, leaving 0 bases of the junction unmatched. The germline CDR1 and CDR2 sequences are SGHTS and YDEGEE. This CDR3 has 14 amino acids. 13 Jbeta primers and 60 Vbeta primers were used for the PCR. Sequenced by immunoSEQ multiplex PCR; TCRdb stores in-frame clones only, minus some. In the table there are some 120,000 clones, roughly 68% of which are singletons. The data stem from a study of cytomegalovirus exposure and HLA in healthy donors. General study results and limits: In a later analysis, donors in an Asian-associated ancestry cluster reportedly had fewer N-insertions in productive TCRs than the cohort mean. In vitro testing confirmed a few CMV-associated chains as specific for CMV antigens. Reportedly, TCR beta sequences accurately predicted HLA-A and HLA-B alleles in most subjects.

The sequencing sample was made of PBMCs. The rearrangement joins TRBV5-8 to TRBJ2-4; 7 bases fit TRBD1. The clonotype comes from a woman in her twenties or thirties in good health and CMV-seronegative. As DNA, the CDR3 is TGTGCCAGCAGCTTCAGGGGGGCCAAAAACATTCAGTACTTC. Residues: CASSFRGAKNIQYF.